This TCR beta chain stems from a study of blood T cell repertoires in COVID-19. Study-level information: Collection of acute and convalescent COVID-19 samples took place in the United States, Italy and Spain. Sources were T cells, B-cell-depleted T cells, or PBMCs; the material itself was cDNA or gDNA.

This CDR3 region has 12 residues. Germline assignment: CDR1 LGHDT and CDR2 YNNKEL (reference sequence). V lost 3 bases and J lost 12; bases outside the gene matches: 3. Authors' data handling: Amplification from reference gene primers served as the basis for estimated nucleated cell counts. Sequenced by immunoSEQ multiplex PCR; TCRdb stores in-frame clones only, minus some. V, J and clone size reflect that table, while D and trimming were determined from the DNA. Of about 240,000 clones listed, about 89% are singletons. The receptor was isolated from a woman aged 25 to 45 who had recovered from COVID-19. V and J are TRBV3-1 (or the pseudogene TRBV3-2) and TRBJ1-4; 8 bases map to TRBD1. Sequenced: PBMCs or T cells enriched from blood (not recorded which). The CDR3 region is CASSHGQGELFF. DNA for the CDR3: TGTGCCAGCAGCCACGGACAGGGAGAACTGTTTTTT.